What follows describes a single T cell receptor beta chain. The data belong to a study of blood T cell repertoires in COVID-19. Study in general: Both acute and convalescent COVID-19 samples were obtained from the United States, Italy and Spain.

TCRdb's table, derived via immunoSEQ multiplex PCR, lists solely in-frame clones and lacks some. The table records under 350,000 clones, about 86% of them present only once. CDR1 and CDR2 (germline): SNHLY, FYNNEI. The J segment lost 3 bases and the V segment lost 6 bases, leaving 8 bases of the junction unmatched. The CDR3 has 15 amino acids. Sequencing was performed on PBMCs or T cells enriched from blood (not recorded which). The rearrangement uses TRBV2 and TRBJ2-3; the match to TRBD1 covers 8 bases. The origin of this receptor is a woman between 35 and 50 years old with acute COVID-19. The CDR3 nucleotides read TGTGCCAGCAGGCAGGGACAGGCTGGGACAGATACGCAGTATTTT. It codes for CASRQGQAGTDTQYF.